This T cell receptor (beta chain) was sequenced for a study of glioma-infiltrating T cells after dendritic cell vaccination. The V end lost 4 bases, the J end lost 4 bases, and 11 bases lay between the germline ends. The CDR3 sequence is 14 residues long. Germline CDR1 MNHNY, CDR2 SVGAGI (reference sequence). Documented time point: after dendritic cell vaccination, including at tumor progression/relapse. Only in-frame clones appear in the TCRdb table, and some are missing; sequencing was by immunoSEQ multiplex PCR. Here the sample spans some 78,000 clones, 85% being singletons. The chain couples TRBV6-6 to TRBJ1-5; D might be TRBD1 (6 bases). Material: blood, obtained after dendritic cell vaccination. The sequence came from a human donor with glioblastoma. Here the CDR3 reads CASSSSDRNQPQHF. CDR3 nucleotides: TGTGCCAGCAGTTCCTCGGACAGAAATCAGCCCCAGCATTTT.